These 9 T cell receptor beta chains originate from one sample sequenced in a study of blood T cell repertoires in COVID-19. Profiled with immunoSEQ multiplex PCR; TCRdb holds only in-frame clones, not every one. The data show tens of thousands of clones, with more than 75% seen just once and around a fifth held by the top ten. Sequenced material: peripheral blood. These receptors all come from a woman in her sixties or seventies with acute or convalescent COVID-19.

V gene TRBV7-2 combines with J gene TRBJ2-7; D gene uncertain. Trimming took off 2 bases at V and 2 bases at J, with 7 bases between the two ends. The germline gives CDR1 SGHTA, CDR2 FQGNSA. The length of the CDR3 is 13 residues. CDR3 amino acids: CASSLHRTYEQYF. DNA of the CDR3: TGTGCCAGCAGCTTACACAGAACCTACGAGCAGTACTTC.

This sequence joins TRBV5-1 and TRBJ1-1, with D unresolved. Germline-derived CDR1 and CDR2 are SGHRS and YFSETQ. This CDR3 region has 13 residues. Deletions cut 0 bases from V and 11 bases from J, with 14 bases between. DNA of the CDR3: TGCGCCAGCAGCTTGGATGGCAGGCCCAAGGCTTTCTTT. Translation gives CASSLDGRPKAFF.

J is TRBJ2-1 and V is TRBV5-1; 8 nucleotides agree with TRBD2. CDR1 is SGHRS, CDR2 YFSETQ, per germline. The CDR3 consists of 14 residues. J gave up 6 bases and V 5 bases, and 7 bases lay outside the gene matches. The CDR3 sequence is CASRVGLAGNEQFF. The CDR3 DNA is TGCGCCAGCAGGGTTGGTCTAGCGGGCAATGAGCAGTTCTTC.

The V gene is TRBV7-2, the J gene TRBJ2-7; D is perhaps TRBD1 (6 bases). The V end lost 5 bases, the J end lost 1 base, and 12 bases lay between the germline ends. The CDR3 has 14 residues. Germline V gives CDR1 SGHTA, CDR2 FQGNSA. CDR3 loop: CASSQGTKSYEQYF. CDR3 sequence (DNA): TGTGCCAGCAGCCAAGGGACAAAGTCCTACGAGCAGTACTTC. The entire variable domain, with the rest obtained from reference TRBV7-2 and TRBJ2-7, is as follows: GAGVSQSPSNKVTEKGKDVELRCDPISGHTALYWYRQSLGQGLEFLIYFQGNSAPDKSGLPSDRFSAERTGGSVSTLTIQRTQQEDSAVYLCASSQGTKSYEQYFGPGTRLTVT.

The rearrangement links TRBV5-6 to TRBJ2-7, with D tentatively TRBD1 (7 bases). With 0 bases removed from V and 5 bases from J, the gap between germline ends came to 15 bases. This CDR3 comprises 15 residues. Germline CDR1 SGHDT, CDR2 YYEEEE. The CDR3 DNA follows: TGTGCCAGCAGCTTGGTCAGGGGGGATCCCCACGAGCAGTACTTC. Amino acids: CASSLVRGDPHEQYF.

This chain uses TRBV3-1 (or the pseudogene TRBV3-2) with TRBJ1-1, with TRBD1 matching over 7 bases. The CDR3 is made up of 15 amino acids. CDR1 LGHDT and CDR2 YNNKEL come from the germline V gene (reference sequence). Trimming cost V 2 bases and J 1 base; bases outside gene matches: 4. CDR3 loop: CASSQHRDRNTEAFF. The CDR3 bases are TGTGCCAGCAGCCAACACCGGGACAGGAACACTGAAGCTTTCTTT.

The chain employs TRBV19 and TRBJ2-7; TRBD1 might be the D (6 bases). The V end lost 10 bases, the J end lost 5 bases, and 18 bases lay between the germline ends. Germline CDR1 reads LNHDA; CDR2 reads SQIVND (reference sequence). This CDR3 is built from 13 residues. CDR3 in amino acids: CATTPGVWHEQYF. For the CDR3, the DNA is TGTGCCACCACACCAGGGGTATGGCACGAGCAGTACTTC. The complete variable domain, with remaining parts taken from reference TRBV19 and TRBJ2-7, reads DGGITQSPKYLFRKEGQNVTLSCEQNLNHDAMYWYRQDPGQGLRLIYYSQIVNDFQKGDIAEGYSVSREKKESFPLTVTSAQKNPTAFYLCATTPGVWHEQYFGPGTRLTVT.

The chain is built from TRBV7-9 and TRBJ1-6, with D possibly matching TRBD1 (5 bases). The V end lost 5 bases, the J end lost 10 bases, and 18 bases lay between the germline ends. Germline V gene lookup returns CDR1 SEHNR and CDR2 FQNEAQ (reference sequence). The CDR3 contains 15 residues. CDR3 residues: CASSQWGEGGSPLHF. The CDR3 DNA reads TGTGCCAGCAGCCAATGGGGGGAGGGAGGATCACCCCTCCACTTT.

The V gene is TRBV13, the J gene TRBJ1-6; possibly TRBD1 for D (5 bases). Trimming removed 2 bases at V and 10 bases at J, with 21 bases between. CDR1 and CDR2 from the germline V gene are PRHDT and FYEKMQ (reference sequence). CDR3 length: 17 amino acids. The CDR3 DNA follows: TGTGCCAGCAGCTTAACCGCAGGGACTGCAACGGGGTCACCCCTCCACTTT. Its translation is CASSLTAGTATGSPLHF.